These 21 T cell receptor beta chains came from one sample sequenced in a study of response to subunit inactivated influenza vaccine. TCRdb ran MiXCR on the RT-PCR reads and lists one entry per CDR3 protein. The sample shows more than 450,000 distinct CDR3 sequences, 12% of them seen only once. The sequencing here drew on PBMCs from blood, taken on the day of vaccination. Every receptor here comes from a man aged 50 or older who received an inactivated influenza vaccine.

A single count supports this clonotype. The chain carries TRBV2 and TRBJ2-5, with a weak D call TRBD2 (5 bases). The CDR3 runs to 14 residues. V was pared by 6 bases and J by 2 bases, with 13 bases between. Looked up from germline, CDR1 is SNHLY and CDR2 is FYNNEI. CDR3: CASSEGRFQETQYF. For the CDR3, the DNA is TGTGCCAGCAGCGAGGGAAGATTTCAAGAGACCCAGTACTTC.

The chain recombines TRBV27 with TRBJ2-1; a possible D gene is TRBD2 (5 bases). V lost 2 bases and J 6 bases, leaving 14 bases between the germline ends. Germline V CDR1 and CDR2: MNHEY, SMNVEV (reference sequence). The length of the CDR3 is 15 residues. CDR3 nucleotides: TGTGCCAGCAGTTTAGACCTCCCGGGGTGCAATGAGCAGTTCTTC. Translating it yields CASSLDLPGCNEQFF.

The gene calls are TRBV12-3 or TRBV12-4 and TRBJ2-7, with 9 bases fitting TRBD1. This CDR3 has 16 amino acids. V gave up 2 bases and J gave up 2 bases; unmatched junction bases: 7. CDR3 in DNA: TGTGCCAGCAGTTTAAGAATGGGACAGGGTCCCTACGAGCAGTACTTC. It specifies CASSLRMGQGPYEQYF.

There are a few counts of this clonotype. This chain connects TRBV3-1 to TRBJ2-1, with 10 nucleotides matching TRBD2. This CDR3 has 18 amino acids. In germline, CDR1 is LGHDT, CDR2 YNNKEL (reference sequence). The V and J ends lost 1 base and 3 bases, in that order; junction bases with no gene match: 9. CDR3 nucleotides: TGTGCCAGCAGCCAAGCTAGCGGGAGAGGGGGCTTCTACAATGAGCAGTTCTTC. As protein: CASSQASGRGGFYNEQFF.

This clonotype was counted between two and nine times. The CDR3, as DNA: TGCAGTGCCATGAGACCGACAGGGGACTACGAGCAGTACTTC. Translating it yields CSAMRPTGDYEQYF. The chain carries TRBV20-1 and TRBJ2-7; 8 bases are shared with TRBD1. V was clipped by 6 bases and J by 3 bases; unmatched bases: 10. The CDR3 loop spans 14 amino acids. Germline-derived CDR1 and CDR2 are DFQATT and SNEGSKA (reference sequence).

This clonotype was detected a few times. The V and J genes are TRBV11-2 and TRBJ2-7, with D possibly matching TRBD1 (5 bases). CDR1 is SGHAT, CDR2 FQNNGV, per germline. This CDR3 spans 13 amino acids. Trimming pared 4 bases from V and 6 bases from J, leaving 13 bases between. The CDR3 coding sequence is TGTGCCAGCAGCTCGGACCGAAGGGGCGAGCAGTACTTC. It encodes CASSSDRRGEQYF. The full variable domain, its missing parts supplied by reference TRBV11-2 and TRBJ2-7, is EAGVAQSPRYKIIEKRQSVAFWCNPISGHATLYWYQQILGQGPKLLIQFQNNGVVDDSQLPKDRFSAERLKGVDSTLKIQPAKLEDSAVYLCASSSDRRGEQYFGPGTRLTVT.

In this sample, this clonotype turned up a few times. The chain uses TRBV7-3 and TRBJ2-1; D unclear. Germline CDR1 SGHTA, CDR2 FQGTGA. The CDR3 spans 13 residues. V was shortened by 2 bases and J by 6 bases, with 8 bases between the two germline ends. The CDR3 reads CASSLVASNEQFF. CDR3 DNA sequence: TGTGCCAGCAGCTTAGTGGCTAGCAATGAGCAGTTCTTC. Full variable domain (remainder filled in from reference TRBV7-3 and TRBJ2-1): GAGVSQTPSNKVTEKGKYVELRCDPISGHTALYWYRQSLGQGPEFLIYFQGTGAADDSGLPNDRFFAVRPEGSVSTLKIQRTERGDSAVYLCASSLVASNEQFFGPGTRLTVL.

The chain couples TRBV19 to TRBJ2-3; 9 bases are shared with TRBD1. The CDR3 contains 15 residues. V dropped 5 bases and J dropped 1; count of bases not matched to a gene: 4. Germline V gene lookup returns CDR1 LNHDA and CDR2 SQIVND (reference sequence). The CDR3 DNA follows: TGTGCCAGTAGTCTCTGGACAGGGGGCACAGATACGCAGTATTTT. Amino acids: CASSLWTGGTDTQYF.

This chain links TRBV6-5 with TRBJ2-7, with 10 positions matching TRBD1. The germline V gene encodes CDR1 MNHEY and CDR2 SVGAGI. V shed 2 bases and J 5 bases; nucleotides not matched to a gene: 9. The CDR3 is 16 residues long. The CDR3 nucleotides are TGTGCCAGCAGTTACGTCCCGGGACAGGGGCTACACGAGCAGTACTTC. Residues: CASSYVPGQGLHEQYF.

This chain joins TRBV20-1 and TRBJ2-7; 8 positions agree with TRBD2. Losses at the gene ends were 8 bases for V and 6 bases for J; bases not matched to a gene: 12. The CDR3 is made up of 13 amino acids. Per germline, CDR1 DFQATT and CDR2 SNEGSKA (reference sequence). This CDR3 is CSHTGTRQSEQYF. The CDR3 DNA sequence: TGCAGTCATACCGGGACTAGACAGAGCGAGCAGTACTTC.

This clonotype turned up a few times. The chain carries TRBV5-1 and TRBJ1-2; 10 bases align to TRBD1. Germline loops: CDR1 SGHRS, CDR2 YFSETQ. The V and J ends lost 0 bases and 4 bases, in that order; junction bases with no gene match: 12. The CDR3 totals 18 residues. The CDR3 sequence: CASSLEGTGVADFYGYTF. As DNA, the CDR3 is TGCGCCAGCAGCTTGGAGGGGACAGGGGTCGCCGATTTCTATGGCTACACCTTC.

There are a few counts of this clonotype. CDR3 in DNA: TGCAGTGCTAGAGATCTTTTAGTCTCCTACGAGCAGTACTTC. It specifies CSARDLLVSYEQYF. V and J are TRBV20-1 and TRBJ2-7; no reliable D call. The CDR3 is 14 residues long. Germline loops: CDR1 DFQATT, CDR2 SNEGSKA (reference sequence). V was trimmed by 0 bases and J by 0 bases, leaving 9 bases between them.

This clonotype was picked up a small number of times. V is TRBV5-5 and J is TRBJ2-1; TRBD1 matches at 9 bases. Unmatched junction bases numbered 9, after V lost 0 bases and J lost 11 bases. The CDR3 runs 15 residues. Germline V gene sequence: CDR1 SGHKS, CDR2 YYEKEE (reference sequence). CDR3 residues: CASSLGTGAGSQQFF. DNA of the CDR3: TGTGCCAGCAGCTTGGGGACAGGGGCAGGGAGTCAGCAGTTCTTC.

The CDR3 spells CASTLGLWADTQYF. As DNA, the CDR3 is TGTGCCAGCACCCTCGGCCTCTGGGCAGATACGCAGTATTTT. The chain couples TRBV12-3 or TRBV12-4 to TRBJ2-3, with D unresolved. V gave up 7 bases and J gave up 4 bases, with 15 bases separating them. CDR3 length equals 14 residues.

A few counts support this clonotype. The chain is built from TRBV5-5 and TRBJ2-7, with D hard to call. Germline CDR1 reads SGHKS; CDR2 reads YYEKEE (reference sequence). V shed 4 bases and J shed 3 bases, with 17 bases lying between them. CDR3 length: 15 residues. The CDR3 coding sequence is TGTGCCAGCAGCCCGGCTAGGAATTTCGGCTACGAGCAGTACTTC. Protein: CASSPARNFGYEQYF.

The sample holds a few counts of this clonotype. The rearrangement links TRBV20-1 to TRBJ2-5; D not certain. The germline V and J ends were trimmed by 4 bases and 5 bases, with 8 bases remaining between them. The CDR3 has 11 residues. Germline lookup yields CDR1 DFQATT and CDR2 SNEGSKA (reference sequence). In DNA, the CDR3 is TGCAGTGCTACGGACGAGGAGACCCAGTACTTC. Protein: CSATDEETQYF.

A few counts support this clonotype. This chain joins TRBV2 and TRBJ2-5; 10 bases map to TRBD1. The germline V gene encodes CDR1 SNHLY and CDR2 FYNNEI. V shed 5 bases and J 5 bases; nucleotides not matched to a gene: 5. The CDR3 is 14 amino acids. The CDR3 spells CASSFDRGLETQYF. The CDR3 nucleotides read TGTGCCAGCAGTTTTGACAGGGGGCTGGAGACCCAGTACTTC.

This clonotype showed up just a few times. The chain uses TRBV12-3 or TRBV12-4 and TRBJ2-3; the D gene is possibly TRBD1 (6 bases). Trimming shortened V by 10 bases and J by 8 bases, and 16 bases separated the two germline ends. The CDR3 is made up of 12 amino acids. CDR3 loop: CATTGYYSTQYF. The CDR3 coding sequence is TGTGCCACCACAGGGTACTACAGTACGCAGTATTTT.

This clonotype was seen many times. The chain employs TRBV7-2 and TRBJ2-4; D is ambiguous. The germline V gene encodes CDR1 SGHTA and CDR2 FQGNSA. There are 13 residues in the CDR3. V lost 1 base and J lost 4, with 5 bases in between. CDR3 sequence reads: CASSLDPKNIQYF. The CDR3 DNA is TGTGCCAGCAGCTTAGACCCGAAAAACATTCAGTACTTC.

This clonotype came up a few times. The chain uses TRBV19 and TRBJ2-5, with D maybe TRBD2 (6 bases). This CDR3 is 15 amino acids long. V was pared by 1 base and J by 7 bases, with 16 bases between. CDR1 and CDR2 (germline): LNHDA, SQIVND (reference sequence). The CDR3 DNA reads as TGTGCCAGTAGTATAGGTGGAGGGCCTTTCTCGACCCAGTACTTC. Its protein product is CASSIGGGPFSTQYF.

J is TRBJ2-1 and V is TRBV20-1, with TRBD1 matching 8 bases. V trimming: 3 bases; J trimming: 12 bases; junction bases outside the gene matches: 4. The germline V gene has CDR1 DFQATT and CDR2 SNEGSKA (reference sequence). The CDR3 runs to 11 residues. In DNA, the CDR3 is TGCAGTGCTAGTCCAGGGGGCGGGCAGTTCTTC. It yields the protein CSASPGGGQFF.